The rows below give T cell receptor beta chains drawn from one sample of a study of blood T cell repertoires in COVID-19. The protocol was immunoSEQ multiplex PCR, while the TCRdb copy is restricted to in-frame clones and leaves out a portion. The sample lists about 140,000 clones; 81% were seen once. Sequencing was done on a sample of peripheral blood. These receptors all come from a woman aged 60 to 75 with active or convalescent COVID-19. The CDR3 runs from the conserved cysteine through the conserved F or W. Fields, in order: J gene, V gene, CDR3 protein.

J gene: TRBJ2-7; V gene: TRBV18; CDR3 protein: CASSPQGTGYEQYF
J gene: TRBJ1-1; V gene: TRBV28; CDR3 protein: CASSRRGLNTEAFF
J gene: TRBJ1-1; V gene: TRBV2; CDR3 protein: CASSTRGLNTEAFF
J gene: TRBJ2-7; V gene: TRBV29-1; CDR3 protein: CSIFSGRANEQYF
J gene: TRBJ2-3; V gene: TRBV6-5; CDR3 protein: CASSEAGLFTDTQYF
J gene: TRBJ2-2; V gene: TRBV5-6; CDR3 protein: CASSSPTGVGGELFF
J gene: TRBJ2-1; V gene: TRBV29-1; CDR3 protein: CSVVETSQYEQFF
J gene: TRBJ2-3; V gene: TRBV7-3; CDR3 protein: CASSQDRGLADTQYF
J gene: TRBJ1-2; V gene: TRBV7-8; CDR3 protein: CASSPRTDNYGYTF
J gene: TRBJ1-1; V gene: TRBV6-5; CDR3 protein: CASSPNGMNTEAFF
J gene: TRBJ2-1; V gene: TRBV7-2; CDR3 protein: CASSLVPDRVYNEQFF
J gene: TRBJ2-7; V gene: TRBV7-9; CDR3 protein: CASSLSWSAAYEQYF
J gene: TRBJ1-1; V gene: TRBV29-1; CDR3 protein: CSPGGPGTTEAFF
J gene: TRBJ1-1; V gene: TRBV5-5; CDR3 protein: CASSLVAGSTEAFF
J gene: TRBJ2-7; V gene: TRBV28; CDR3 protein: CASSLSGRILTGVDEQYF
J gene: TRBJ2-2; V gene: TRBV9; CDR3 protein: CASSVVRGGTNTGELFF
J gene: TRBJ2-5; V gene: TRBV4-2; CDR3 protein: CASSQDLYQETQYF
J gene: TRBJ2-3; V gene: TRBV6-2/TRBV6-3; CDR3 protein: CASSYNSDRDSLADTQYF
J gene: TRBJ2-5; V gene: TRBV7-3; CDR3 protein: CASSYGLAGGGETQYF
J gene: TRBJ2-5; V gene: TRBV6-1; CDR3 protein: CASSEMTGVRLAGQRTQYF
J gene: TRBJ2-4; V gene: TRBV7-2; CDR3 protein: CASSPAGRDIQYF
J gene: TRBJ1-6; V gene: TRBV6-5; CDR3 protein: CASSGHYENSPLHF
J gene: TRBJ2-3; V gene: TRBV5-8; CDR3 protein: CASSLGSGTDTQYF
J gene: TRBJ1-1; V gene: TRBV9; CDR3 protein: CASSRTGVSTEAFF
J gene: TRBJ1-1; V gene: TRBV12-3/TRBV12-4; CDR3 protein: CASSLGGWTEAFF
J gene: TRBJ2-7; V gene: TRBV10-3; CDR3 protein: CAITPGGEQYF
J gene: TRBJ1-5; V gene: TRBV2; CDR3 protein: CASSEGGVGNQPQHF
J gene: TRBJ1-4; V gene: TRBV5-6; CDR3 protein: CASSLAGGSNEKLFF
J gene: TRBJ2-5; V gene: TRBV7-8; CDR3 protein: CASTGLAGQETQYF
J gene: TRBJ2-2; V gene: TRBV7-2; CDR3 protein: CASSLAGGSGELFF
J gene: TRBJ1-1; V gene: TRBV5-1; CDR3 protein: CASSRASQEVHTEAFF
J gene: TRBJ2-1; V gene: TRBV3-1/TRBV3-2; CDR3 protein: CASSQEGGLLEQFF
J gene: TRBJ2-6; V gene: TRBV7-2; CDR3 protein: CASSPGPGGSGANVLTF
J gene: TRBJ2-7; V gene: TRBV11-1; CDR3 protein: CASSFRAGNYEQYF
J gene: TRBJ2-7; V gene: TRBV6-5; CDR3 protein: CASSYGSPGQFYEQYF
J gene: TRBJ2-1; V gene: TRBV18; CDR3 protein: CASSPQLAGFYNEQFF
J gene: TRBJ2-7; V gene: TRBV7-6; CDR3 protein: CASSLVDPTGGGYEQYF
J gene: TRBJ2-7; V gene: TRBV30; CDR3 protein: CALGQDYEQYF
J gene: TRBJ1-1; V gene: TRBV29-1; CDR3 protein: CSGALNRATEAFF
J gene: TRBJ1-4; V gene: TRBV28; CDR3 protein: CASSLAGQALSEKLFF
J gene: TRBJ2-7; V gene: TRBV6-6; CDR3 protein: CASTLQEGAEQYF
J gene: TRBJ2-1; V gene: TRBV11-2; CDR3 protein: CASSPTRRTGYNEQFF
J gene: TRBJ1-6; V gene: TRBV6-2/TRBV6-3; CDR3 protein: CASSYGTAYSPLHF
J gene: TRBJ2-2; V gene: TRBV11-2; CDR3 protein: CASSLGPRELFF
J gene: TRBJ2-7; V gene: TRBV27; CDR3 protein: CASSLYSGPYEQYF
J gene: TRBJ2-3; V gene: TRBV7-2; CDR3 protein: CASSFSGVGDTQYF
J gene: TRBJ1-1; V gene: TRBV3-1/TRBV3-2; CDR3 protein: CASSSVRLTEAFF
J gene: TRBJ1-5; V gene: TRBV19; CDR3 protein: CASSIVSGGSNQPQHF
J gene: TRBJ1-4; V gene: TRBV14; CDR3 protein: CASRRTGTGNEKLFF
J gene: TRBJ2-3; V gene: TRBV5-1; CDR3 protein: CASSLLGGADTQYF
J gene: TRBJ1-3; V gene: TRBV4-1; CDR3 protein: CASSLGQASSGNTIYF
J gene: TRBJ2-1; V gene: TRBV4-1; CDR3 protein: CASSQSGTSGTRNEQFF
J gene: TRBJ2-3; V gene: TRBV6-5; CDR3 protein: CASIRALAGRDTQYF
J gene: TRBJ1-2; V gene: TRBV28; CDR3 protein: CASSLGGTGGNYGYTF